Listed below are T cell receptor beta chains from one sample, sequenced in a study of blood T cell repertoires in COVID-19. The repertoire was sequenced with immunoSEQ multiplex PCR; TCRdb's copy has only in-frame clones and lacks some. The sample contains 35,000 to 40,000 clones, approximately 90% of which appear only once. The specimen sequenced was peripheral blood. These receptors all come from a man aged 70-80 years with acute or convalescent COVID-19. The CDR3 runs from the conserved cysteine through the conserved F or W.

TRBV7-2	TRBJ1-2	CASSSDLRAGGYTF
TRBV5-6	TRBJ1-1	CASSSGTGYSTEAFF
TRBV5-1	TRBJ1-6	CASSLSENFSPLHF
TRBV9	TRBJ2-5	CAPRGGGGPQETQYF
TRBV6-4	TRBJ2-7	CASSDQAGGPGEQYF
TRBV2	TRBJ2-7	CASRRDLSEQYF
TRBV7-9	TRBJ1-6	CASSKDIDNSPLHF
TRBV7-2	TRBJ1-3	CASSLWGGGNTIYF
TRBV9	TRBJ1-2	CASSERSNYGYTF
TRBV7-9	TRBJ2-3	CASSLGDYRTDTQYF
TRBV5-1	TRBJ2-7	CASSLGQGSSDEQYF
TRBV5-1	TRBJ2-7	CASSLESRQGRGEQYF
TRBV7-8	TRBJ1-5	CASSLETGGRSNQPQHF
TRBV29-1	TRBJ1-6	CSVVVGDSPLHF
TRBV7-9	TRBJ2-1	CASSYWSGSYNEQFF
TRBV24-1	TRBJ2-1	CATSDDRVYNEQFF
TRBV6-1	TRBJ1-2	CASSGAGTGANYGYTF
TRBV7-3	TRBJ2-1	CASSSIWSGRFDEQFF
TRBV6-6	TRBJ2-7	CASSYGTPPEEQYF
TRBV12-3/TRBV12-4	TRBJ1-1	CASSRQENTEAFF
TRBV6-2/TRBV6-3	TRBJ2-4	CASSYDARSIQYF
TRBV15	TRBJ2-2	CATSRVGGDTGELFF
TRBV18	TRBJ1-6	CASSEGLFYNSPLHF
TRBV11-2	TRBJ2-7	CASSLRVYEQYF